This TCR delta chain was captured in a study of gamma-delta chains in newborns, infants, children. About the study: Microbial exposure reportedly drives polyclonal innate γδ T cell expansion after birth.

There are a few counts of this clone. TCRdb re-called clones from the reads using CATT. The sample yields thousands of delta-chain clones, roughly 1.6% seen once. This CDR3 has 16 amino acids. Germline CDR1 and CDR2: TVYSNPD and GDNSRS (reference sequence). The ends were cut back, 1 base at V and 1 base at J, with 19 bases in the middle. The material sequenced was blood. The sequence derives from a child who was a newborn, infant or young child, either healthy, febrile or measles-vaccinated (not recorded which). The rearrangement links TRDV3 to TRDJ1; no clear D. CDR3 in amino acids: CAFTARSSKSTDKLIF. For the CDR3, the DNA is TGTGCCTTTACGGCTAGGTCGAGTAAGAGCACCGATAAACTCATCTTT.